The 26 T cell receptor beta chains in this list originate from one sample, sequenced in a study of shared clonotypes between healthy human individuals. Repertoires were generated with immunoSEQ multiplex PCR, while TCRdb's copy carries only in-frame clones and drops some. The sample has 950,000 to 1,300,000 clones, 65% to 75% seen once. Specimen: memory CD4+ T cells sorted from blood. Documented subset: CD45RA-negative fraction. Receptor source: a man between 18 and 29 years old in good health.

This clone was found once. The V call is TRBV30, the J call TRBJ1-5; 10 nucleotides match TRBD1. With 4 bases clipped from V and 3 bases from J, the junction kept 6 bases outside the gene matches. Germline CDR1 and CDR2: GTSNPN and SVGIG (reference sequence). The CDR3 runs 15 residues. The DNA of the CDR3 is TGTGCCTGGAATTCGGGGACAGGGGTCAATCAGCCCCAGCATTTT. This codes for CAWNSGTGVNQPQHF.

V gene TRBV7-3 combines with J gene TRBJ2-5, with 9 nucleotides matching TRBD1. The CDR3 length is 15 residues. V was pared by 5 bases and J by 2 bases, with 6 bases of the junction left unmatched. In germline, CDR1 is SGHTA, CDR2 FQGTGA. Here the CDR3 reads CASSKTGTGQETQYF. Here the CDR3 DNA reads TGTGCCAGCAGCAAGACCGGGACAGGGCAAGAGACCCAGTACTTC.

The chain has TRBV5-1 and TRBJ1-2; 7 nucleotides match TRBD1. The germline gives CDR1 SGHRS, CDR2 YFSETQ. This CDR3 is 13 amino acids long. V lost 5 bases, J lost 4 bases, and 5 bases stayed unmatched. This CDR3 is CASSRDSSYGYTF. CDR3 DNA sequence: TGCGCCAGCAGTAGGGACAGTTCCTATGGCTACACCTTC.

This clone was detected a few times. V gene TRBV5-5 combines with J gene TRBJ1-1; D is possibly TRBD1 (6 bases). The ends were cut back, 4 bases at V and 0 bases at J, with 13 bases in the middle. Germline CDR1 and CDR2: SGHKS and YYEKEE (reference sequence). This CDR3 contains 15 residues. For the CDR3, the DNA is TGTGCCAGCAGCACCCGGACAGTGATGAACACTGAAGCTTTCTTT. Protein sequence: CASSTRTVMNTEAFF.

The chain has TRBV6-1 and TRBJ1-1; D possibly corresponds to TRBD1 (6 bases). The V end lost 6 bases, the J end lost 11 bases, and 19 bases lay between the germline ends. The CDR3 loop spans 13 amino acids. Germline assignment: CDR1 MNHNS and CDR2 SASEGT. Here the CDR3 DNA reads TGTGCCAGCAGCCCACAGGGTCCCTGGGAGGCTTTCTTT. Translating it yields CASSPQGPWEAFF.

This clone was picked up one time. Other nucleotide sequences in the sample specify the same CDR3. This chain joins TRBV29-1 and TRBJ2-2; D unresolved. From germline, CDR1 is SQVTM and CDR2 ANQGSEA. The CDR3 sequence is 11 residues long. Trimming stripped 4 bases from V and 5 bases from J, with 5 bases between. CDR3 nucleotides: TGCAGCGTTGTGTTGACCGGGGAGCTGTTTTTT. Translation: CSVVLTGELFF.

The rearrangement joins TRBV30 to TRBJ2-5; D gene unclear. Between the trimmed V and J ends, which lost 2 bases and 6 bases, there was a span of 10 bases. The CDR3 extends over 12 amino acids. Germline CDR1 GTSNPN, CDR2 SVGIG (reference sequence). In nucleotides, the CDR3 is TGTGCCTGGAGTATAGAGAGACAGACCCAGTACTTC. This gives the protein CAWSIERQTQYF.

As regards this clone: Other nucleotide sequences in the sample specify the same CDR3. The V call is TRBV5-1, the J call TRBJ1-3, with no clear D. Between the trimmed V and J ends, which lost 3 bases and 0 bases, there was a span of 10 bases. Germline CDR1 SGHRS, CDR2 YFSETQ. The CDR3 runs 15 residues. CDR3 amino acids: CASSSDGSSGNTIYF. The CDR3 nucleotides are TGCGCCAGCAGCTCGGATGGGAGCTCTGGAAACACCATATATTTT.

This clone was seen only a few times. The CDR3 is CAITGFTEAFF. In nucleotides, the CDR3 is TGTGCCATAACAGGGTTCACTGAAGCTTTCTTT. This chain links TRBV6-1 with TRBJ1-1; D is possibly TRBD1 (6 bases). CDR3 length equals 11 residues. Germline V gene sequence: CDR1 MNHNS, CDR2 SASEGT. Trimming left V 10 bases short and J 4 bases short, with 10 bases between.

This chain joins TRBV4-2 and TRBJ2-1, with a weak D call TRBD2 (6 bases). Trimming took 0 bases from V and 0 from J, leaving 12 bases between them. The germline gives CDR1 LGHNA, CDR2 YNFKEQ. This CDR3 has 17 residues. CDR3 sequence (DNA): TGTGCCAGCAGCCAAGATCCAGGCGGGGTCTCCTACAATGAGCAGTTCTTC. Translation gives CASSQDPGGVSYNEQFF.

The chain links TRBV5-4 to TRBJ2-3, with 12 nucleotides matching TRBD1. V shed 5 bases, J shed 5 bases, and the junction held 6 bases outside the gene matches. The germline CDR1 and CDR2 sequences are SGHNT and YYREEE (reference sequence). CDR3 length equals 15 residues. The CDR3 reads CASSSGQGARDTQYF. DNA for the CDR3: TGTGCCAGCAGTTCGGGACAGGGGGCGAGAGATACGCAGTATTTT. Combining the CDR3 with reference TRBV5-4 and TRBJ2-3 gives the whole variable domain ETGVTQSPTHLIKTRGQQVTLRCSSQSGHNTVSWYQQALGQGPQFIFQYYREEENGRGNFPPRFSGLQFPNYSSELNVNALELDDSALYLCASSSGQGARDTQYFGPGTRLTVL.

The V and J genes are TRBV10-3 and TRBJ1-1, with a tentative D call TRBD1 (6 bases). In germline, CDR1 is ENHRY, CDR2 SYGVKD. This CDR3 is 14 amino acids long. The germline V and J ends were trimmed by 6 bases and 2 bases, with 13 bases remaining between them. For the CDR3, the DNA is TGTGCCATCAGGGGCTCCGGGACAAACACTGAAGCTTTCTTT. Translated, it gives CAIRGSGTNTEAFF.

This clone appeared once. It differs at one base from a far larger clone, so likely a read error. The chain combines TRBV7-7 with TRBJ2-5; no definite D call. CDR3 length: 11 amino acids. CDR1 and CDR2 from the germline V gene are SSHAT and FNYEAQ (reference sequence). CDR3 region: CAGSPGGTQYF. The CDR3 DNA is TGTGCTGGCAGCCCTGGCGGGACCCAGTACTTC.

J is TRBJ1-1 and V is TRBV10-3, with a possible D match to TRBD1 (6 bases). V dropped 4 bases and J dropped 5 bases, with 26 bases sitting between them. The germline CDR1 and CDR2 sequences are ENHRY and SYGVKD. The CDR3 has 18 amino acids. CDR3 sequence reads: CAISAFLGGAGAETEAFF. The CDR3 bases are TGTGCCATCAGTGCCTTCCTAGGGGGGGCAGGGGCGGAAACTGAAGCTTTCTTT.

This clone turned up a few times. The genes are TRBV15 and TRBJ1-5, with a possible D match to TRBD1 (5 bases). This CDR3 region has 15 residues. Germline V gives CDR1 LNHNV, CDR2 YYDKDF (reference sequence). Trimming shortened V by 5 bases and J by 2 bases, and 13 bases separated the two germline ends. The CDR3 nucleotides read TGTGCCACCAGCGCGGACATGAACGGCAATCAGCCCCAGCATTTT. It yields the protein CATSADMNGNQPQHF.

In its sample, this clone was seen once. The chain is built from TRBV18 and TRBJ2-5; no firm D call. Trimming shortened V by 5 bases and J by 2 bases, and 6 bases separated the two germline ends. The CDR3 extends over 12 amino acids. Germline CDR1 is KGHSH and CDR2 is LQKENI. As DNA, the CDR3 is TGTGCCAGCTCAGTAAGGCAAGAGACCCAGTACTTC. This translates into CASSVRQETQYF. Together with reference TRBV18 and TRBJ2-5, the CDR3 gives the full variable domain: NAGVMQNPRHLVRRRGQEARLRCSPMKGHSHVYWYRQLPEEGLKFMVYLQKENIIDESGMPKERFSAEFPKEGPSILRIQQVVRGDSAAYFCASSVRQETQYFGPGTRLLVL.

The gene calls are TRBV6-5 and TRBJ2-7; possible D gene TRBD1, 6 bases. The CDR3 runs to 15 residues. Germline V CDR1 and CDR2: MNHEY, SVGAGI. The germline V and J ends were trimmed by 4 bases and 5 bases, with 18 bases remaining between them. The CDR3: CASSSERRGPNEQYF. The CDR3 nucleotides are TGTGCCAGCAGTTCGGAACGCAGGGGTCCCAACGAGCAGTACTTC.

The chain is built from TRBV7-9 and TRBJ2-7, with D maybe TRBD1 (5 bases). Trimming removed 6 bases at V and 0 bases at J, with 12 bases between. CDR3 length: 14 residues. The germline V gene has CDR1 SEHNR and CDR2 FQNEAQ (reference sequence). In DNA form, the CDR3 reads TGTGCCAGCAGAAACCAGGGCAGCTCCTACGAGCAGTACTTC. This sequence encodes CASRNQGSSYEQYF. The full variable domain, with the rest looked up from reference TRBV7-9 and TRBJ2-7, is DTGVSQNPRHKITKRGQNVTFRCDPISEHNRLYWYRQTLGQGPEFLTYFQNEAQLEKSRLLSDRFSAERPKGSFSTLEIQRTEQGDSAMYLCASRNQGSSYEQYFGPGTRLTVT.

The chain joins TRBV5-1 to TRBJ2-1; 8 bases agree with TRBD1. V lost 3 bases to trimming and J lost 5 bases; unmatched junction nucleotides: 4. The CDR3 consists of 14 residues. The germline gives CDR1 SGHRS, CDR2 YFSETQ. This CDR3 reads CASSSGQVNNEQFF. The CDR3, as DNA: TGCGCCAGCAGCTCGGGACAGGTTAACAATGAGCAGTTCTTC.

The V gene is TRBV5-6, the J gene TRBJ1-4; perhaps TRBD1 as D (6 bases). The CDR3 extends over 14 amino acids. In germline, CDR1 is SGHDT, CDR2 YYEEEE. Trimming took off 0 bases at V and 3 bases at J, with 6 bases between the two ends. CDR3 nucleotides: TGTGCCAGCAGCTTGGACAGGGCTAATGAAAAACTGTTTTTT. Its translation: CASSLDRANEKLFF. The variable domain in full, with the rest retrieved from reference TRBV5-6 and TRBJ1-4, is DAGVTQSPTHLIKTRGQQVTLRCSPKSGHDTVSWYQQALGQGPQFIFQYYEEEERQRGNFPDRFSGHQFPNYSSELNVNALLLGDSALYLCASSLDRANEKLFFGSGTQLSVL.

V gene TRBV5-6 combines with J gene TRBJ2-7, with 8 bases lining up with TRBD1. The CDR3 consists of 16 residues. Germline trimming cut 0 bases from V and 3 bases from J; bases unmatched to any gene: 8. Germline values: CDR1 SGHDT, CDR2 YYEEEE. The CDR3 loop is CASSLGTGSALYEQYF. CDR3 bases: TGTGCCAGCAGCTTGGGGACAGGGAGTGCCCTCTACGAGCAGTACTTC.

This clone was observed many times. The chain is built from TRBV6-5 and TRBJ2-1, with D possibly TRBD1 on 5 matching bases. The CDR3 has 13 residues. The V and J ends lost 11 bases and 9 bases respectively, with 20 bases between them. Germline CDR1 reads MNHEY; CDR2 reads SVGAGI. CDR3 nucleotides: TGTGCCGCCCAGGGCATTTCTGGAGTTGAGCAGTTCTTC. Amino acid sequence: CAAQGISGVEQFF.

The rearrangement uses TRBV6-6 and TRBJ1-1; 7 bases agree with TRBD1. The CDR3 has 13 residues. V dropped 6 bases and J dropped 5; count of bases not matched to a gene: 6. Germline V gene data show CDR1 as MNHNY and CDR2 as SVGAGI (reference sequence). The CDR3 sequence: CASSETGLTEAFF. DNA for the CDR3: TGTGCCAGCAGCGAGACAGGGTTGACTGAAGCTTTCTTT.

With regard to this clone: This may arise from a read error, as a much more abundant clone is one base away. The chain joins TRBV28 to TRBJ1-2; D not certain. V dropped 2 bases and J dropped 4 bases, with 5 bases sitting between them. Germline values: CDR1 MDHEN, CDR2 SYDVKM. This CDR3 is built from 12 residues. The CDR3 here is CASSLNTYGYTF. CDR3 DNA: TGTGCCAGCAGTTTAAACACCTATGGCTACACCTTC.

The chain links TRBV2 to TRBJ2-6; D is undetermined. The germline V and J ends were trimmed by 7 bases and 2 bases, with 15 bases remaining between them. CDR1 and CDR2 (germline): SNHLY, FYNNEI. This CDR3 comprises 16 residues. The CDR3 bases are TGTGCCAGCACCGGGCAGTTACTTACTGGGGCCAACGTCCTGACTTTC. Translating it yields CASTGQLLTGANVLTF.

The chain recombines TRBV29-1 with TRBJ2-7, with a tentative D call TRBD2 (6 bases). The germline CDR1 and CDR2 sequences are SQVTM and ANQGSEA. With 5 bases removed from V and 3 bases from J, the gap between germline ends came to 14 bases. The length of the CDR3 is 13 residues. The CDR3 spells CSVSTGLLYEQYF. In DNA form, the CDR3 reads TGCAGCGTTTCTACAGGACTACTCTACGAGCAGTACTTC.